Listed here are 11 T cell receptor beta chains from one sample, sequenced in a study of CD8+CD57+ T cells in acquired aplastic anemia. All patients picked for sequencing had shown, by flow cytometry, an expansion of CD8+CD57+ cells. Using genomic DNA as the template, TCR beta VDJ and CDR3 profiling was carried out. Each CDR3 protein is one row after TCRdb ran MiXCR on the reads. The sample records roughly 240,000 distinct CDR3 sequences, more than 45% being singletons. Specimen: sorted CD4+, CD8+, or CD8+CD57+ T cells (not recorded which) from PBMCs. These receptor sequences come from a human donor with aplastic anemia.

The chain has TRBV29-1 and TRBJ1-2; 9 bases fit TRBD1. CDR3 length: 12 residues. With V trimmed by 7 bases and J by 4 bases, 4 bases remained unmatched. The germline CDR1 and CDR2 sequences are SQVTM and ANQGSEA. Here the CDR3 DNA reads TGCAGCGCGTCGACAGGGGGCTATGGCTACACCTTC. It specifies CSASTGGYGYTF.

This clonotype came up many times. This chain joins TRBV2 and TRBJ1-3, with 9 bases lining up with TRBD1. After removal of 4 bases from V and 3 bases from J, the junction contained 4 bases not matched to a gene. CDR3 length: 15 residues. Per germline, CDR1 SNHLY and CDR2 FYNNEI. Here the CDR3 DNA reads TGTGCCAGCAGTGGGGACAGGGCCCATGGAAACACCATATATTTT. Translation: CASSGDRAHGNTIYF.

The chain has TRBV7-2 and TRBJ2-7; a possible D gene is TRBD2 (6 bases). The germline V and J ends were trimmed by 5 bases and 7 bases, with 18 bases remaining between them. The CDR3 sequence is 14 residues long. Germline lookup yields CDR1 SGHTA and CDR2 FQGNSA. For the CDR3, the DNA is TGTGCCAGCAGCCCGGACCGAAAAGGAGGGGAGCAGTACTTC. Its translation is CASSPDRKGGEQYF.

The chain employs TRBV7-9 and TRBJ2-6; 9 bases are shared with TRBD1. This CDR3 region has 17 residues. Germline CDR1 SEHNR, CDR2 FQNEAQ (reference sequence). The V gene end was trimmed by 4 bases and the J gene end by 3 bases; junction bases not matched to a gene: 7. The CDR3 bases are TGTGCCAGCAGCTCACAGGGGGCGACTCGTGGGGCCAACGTCCTGACTTTC. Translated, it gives CASSSQGATRGANVLTF.

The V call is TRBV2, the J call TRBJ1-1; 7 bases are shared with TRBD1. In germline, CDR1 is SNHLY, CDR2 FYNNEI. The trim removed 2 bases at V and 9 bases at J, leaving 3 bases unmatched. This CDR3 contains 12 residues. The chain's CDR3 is CASSERGQQAFF. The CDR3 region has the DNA TGTGCCAGCAGTGAACGGGGACAGCAAGCTTTCTTT.

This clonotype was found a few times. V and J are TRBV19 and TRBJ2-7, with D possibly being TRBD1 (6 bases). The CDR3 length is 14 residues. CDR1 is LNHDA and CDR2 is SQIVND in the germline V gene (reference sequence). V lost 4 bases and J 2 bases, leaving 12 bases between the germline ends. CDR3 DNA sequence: TGTGCCAGTAGTAACAACAGGGCGACCTACGAGCAGTACTTC. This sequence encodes CASSNNRATYEQYF.

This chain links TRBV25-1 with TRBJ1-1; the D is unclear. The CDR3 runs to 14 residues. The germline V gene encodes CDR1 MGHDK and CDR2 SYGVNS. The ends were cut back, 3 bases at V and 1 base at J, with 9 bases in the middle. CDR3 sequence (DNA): TGTGCCAGCAGTGACCGCGCCAGGAACACTGAAGCTTTCTTT. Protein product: CASSDRARNTEAFF.

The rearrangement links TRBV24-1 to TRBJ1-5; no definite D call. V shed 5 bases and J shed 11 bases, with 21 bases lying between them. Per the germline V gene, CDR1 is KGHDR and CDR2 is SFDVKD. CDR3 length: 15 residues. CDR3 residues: CATSGAGGPLETQHF. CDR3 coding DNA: TGTGCCACCAGTGGAGCGGGAGGGCCTTTGGAGACCCAGCATTTT.

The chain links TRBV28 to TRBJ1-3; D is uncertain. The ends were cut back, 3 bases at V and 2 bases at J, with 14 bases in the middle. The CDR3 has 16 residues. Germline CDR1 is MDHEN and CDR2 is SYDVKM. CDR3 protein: CASSLELAGTGNTIYF. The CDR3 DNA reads TGTGCCAGCAGTTTGGAACTAGCGGGGACTGGAAACACCATATATTTT. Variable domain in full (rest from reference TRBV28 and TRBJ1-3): DVKVTQSSRYLVKRTGEKVFLECVQDMDHENMFWYRQDPGLGLRLIYFSYDVKMKEKGDIPEGYSVSREKKERFSLILESASTNQTSMYLCASSLELAGTGNTIYFGEGSWLTVV.

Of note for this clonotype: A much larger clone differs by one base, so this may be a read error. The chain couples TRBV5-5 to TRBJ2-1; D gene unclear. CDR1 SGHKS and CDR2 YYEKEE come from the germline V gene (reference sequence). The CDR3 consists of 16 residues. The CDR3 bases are TGTGCCAGCAGCTTCTGGCCTACCCTCCCCTACAATGGGCAGTTCTTC. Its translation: CASSFWPTLPYNGQFF.

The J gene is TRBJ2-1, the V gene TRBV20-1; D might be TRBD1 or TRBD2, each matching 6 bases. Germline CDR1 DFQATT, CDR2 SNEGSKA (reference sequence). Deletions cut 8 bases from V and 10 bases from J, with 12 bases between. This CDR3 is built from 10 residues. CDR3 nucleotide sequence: TGCAGTAAGCGAGGGGGGGAGCAGTTCTTC. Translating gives CSKRGGEQFF.